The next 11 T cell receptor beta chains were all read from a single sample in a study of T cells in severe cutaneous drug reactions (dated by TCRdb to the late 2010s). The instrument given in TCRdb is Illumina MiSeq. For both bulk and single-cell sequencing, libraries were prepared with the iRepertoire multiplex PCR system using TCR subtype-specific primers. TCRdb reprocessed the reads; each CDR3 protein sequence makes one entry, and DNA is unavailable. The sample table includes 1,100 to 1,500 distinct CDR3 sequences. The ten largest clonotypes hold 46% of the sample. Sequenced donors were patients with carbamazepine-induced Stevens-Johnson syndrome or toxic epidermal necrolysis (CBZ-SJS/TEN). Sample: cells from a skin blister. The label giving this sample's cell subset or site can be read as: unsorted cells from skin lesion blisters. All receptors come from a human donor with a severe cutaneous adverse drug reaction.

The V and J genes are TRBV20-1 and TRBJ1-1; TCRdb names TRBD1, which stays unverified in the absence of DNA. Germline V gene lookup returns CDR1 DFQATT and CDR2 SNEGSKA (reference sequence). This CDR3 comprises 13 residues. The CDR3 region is CSAQGGGDTEAFF.

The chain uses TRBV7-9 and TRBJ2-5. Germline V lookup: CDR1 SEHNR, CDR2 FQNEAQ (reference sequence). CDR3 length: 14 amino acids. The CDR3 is CASSLAFSQETQYF.

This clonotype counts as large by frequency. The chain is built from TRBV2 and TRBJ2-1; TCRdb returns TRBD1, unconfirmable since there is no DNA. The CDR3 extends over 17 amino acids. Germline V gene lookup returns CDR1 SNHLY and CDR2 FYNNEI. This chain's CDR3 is CASSEGLATGIYNEQFF.

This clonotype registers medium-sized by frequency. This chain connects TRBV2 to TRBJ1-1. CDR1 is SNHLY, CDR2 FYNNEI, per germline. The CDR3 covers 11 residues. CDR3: CASSEGYEAFF.

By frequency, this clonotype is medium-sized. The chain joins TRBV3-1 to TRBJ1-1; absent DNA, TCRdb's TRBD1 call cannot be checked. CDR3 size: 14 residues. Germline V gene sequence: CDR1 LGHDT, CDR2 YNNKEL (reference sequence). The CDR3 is CASSQERRGKRAFF.

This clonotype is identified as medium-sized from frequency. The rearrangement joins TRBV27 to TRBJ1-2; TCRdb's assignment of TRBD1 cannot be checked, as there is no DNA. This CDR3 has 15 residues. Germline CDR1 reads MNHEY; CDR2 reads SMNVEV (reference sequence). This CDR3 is CASSQLGVGNYGYTF.

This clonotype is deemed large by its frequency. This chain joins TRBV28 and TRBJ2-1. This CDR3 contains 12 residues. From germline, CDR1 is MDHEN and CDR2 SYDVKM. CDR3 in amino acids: CASSLQISSLFF.

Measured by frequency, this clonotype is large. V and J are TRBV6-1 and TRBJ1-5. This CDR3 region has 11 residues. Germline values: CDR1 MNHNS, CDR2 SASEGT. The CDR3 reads CASSADQPQHF.

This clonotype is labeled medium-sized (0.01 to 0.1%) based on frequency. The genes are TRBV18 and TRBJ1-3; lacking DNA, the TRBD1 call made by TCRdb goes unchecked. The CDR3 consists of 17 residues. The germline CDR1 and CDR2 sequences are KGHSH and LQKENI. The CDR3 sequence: CASSPPTAGGIGNTIYF.

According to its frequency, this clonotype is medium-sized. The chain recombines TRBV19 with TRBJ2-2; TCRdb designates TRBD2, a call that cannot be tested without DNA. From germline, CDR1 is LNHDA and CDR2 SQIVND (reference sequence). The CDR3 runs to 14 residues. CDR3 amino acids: CASRGRKDTGELFF.

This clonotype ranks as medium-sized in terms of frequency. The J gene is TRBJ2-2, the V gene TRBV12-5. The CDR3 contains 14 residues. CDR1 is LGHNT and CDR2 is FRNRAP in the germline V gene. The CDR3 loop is CASGFGSPTGELFF.